This is a list of T cell receptor beta chains from one sample in a study of cytomegalovirus exposure and HLA in healthy donors. Libraries were prepared by immunoSEQ multiplex PCR; TCRdb keeps only in-frame clonotypes and omits some of them. The table lists more than 250,000 clones, around 90% of them singletons. Material: PBMCs. These receptors originate from a woman younger than 35 in good health and CMV-seronegative. Both conserved end residues are part of each CDR3. A D gene is named only where the DNA matches it firmly. Rows give clone size only sometimes, using once, few, many, or a class for an expanded clone.

V gene	clone size	J gene	D gene	CDR3 protein	CDR3 DNA
TRBV7-9	.	TRBJ2-3	.	CSSSISVSTDTQYF	TGTTCCAGCAGCATTAGCGTCAGCACAGATACGCAGTATTTT
TRBV18	.	TRBJ2-5	TRBD1	CASSPGQGRPGGETQYF	TGTGCCAGCTCACCTGGACAGGGGAGGCCCGGCGGGGAGACCCAGTACTTC
TRBV5-1	.	TRBJ2-4	.	CASSSLGNIQYF	TGCGCCAGCAGCTCCCTCGGAAACATTCAGTACTTC
TRBV18	.	TRBJ1-6	.	CASSLTEVSSYNSPLHF	TGTGCCAGCTCACTGACGGAGGTTAGCTCCTATAATTCACCCCTCCACTTT
TRBV7-9	.	TRBJ2-7	.	CSSSLAGLEQYF	TGTTCCAGCAGCTTAGCAGGACTCGAGCAGTACTTC
TRBV6-1	once	TRBJ2-7	.	CASSETQMAGPYEQYF	TGTGCCAGCAGTGAAACCCAGATGGCAGGGCCGTACGAGCAGTACTTC
TRBV30	.	TRBJ1-6	TRBD1	CAWSVGQGDSPLHF	TGTGCCTGGAGTGTAGGACAGGGAGATTCACCCCTCCACTTT
TRBV29-1	.	TRBJ2-7	TRBD1	CSVSSRQGSYEQYF	TGCAGCGTTAGCTCTCGACAGGGTTCCTACGAGCAGTACTTC
TRBV18	.	TRBJ1-3	.	CASSQGPGNTIYF	TGTGCCAGCTCACAGGGGCCTGGAAACACCATATATTTT
TRBV19	.	TRBJ1-2	TRBD1	CASQDRAHGYTF	TGTGCCAGCCAAGACAGGGCCCATGGCTACACCTTC
TRBV6-1	.	TRBJ1-1	.	CASSLSSNTEAFF	TGTGCCAGCAGCCTCTCTTCGAACACTGAAGCTTTCTTT
TRBV2	.	TRBJ2-2	TRBD2	CASSGTGGLPGELFF	TGTGCCAGCAGTGGAACGGGGGGGCTTCCCGGGGAGCTGTTTTTT
TRBV6-6	.	TRBJ2-2	TRBD1	CASSYPQGAGGGELFF	TGTGCCAGCAGTTACCCTCAGGGGGCTGGAGGGGGGGAGCTGTTTTTT
TRBV5-1	.	TRBJ2-7	.	CASSLAAGVSYEQYF	TGCGCCAGCAGCTTGGCCGCAGGGGTCTCCTACGAGCAGTACTTC
TRBV6-1	many	TRBJ2-7	.	CASSEEAGGSYEQYF	TGTGCCAGCAGTGAAGAGGCAGGGGGGAGCTACGAGCAGTACTTC
TRBV9	.	TRBJ2-1	.	CASRSRREQFF	TGTGCCAGCAGGTCCCGCAGGGAGCAGTTCTTC
TRBV7-6	.	TRBJ2-7	TRBD1	CASSLGQGSSYEQYF	TGTGCCAGCAGCTTAGGACAGGGAAGCTCCTACGAGCAGTACTTC
TRBV19	.	TRBJ2-2	.	CASSGGWNTGELFF	TGTGCCAGTAGTGGGGGGTGGAACACCGGGGAGCTGTTTTTT
TRBV27	once	TRBJ1-1	.	CASSRRGESGGSTFF	TGTGCCAGCAGCCGCAGGGGAGAAAGTGGGGGTAGTACTTTCTTT
TRBV6-5	.	TRBJ1-2	TRBD1	CASSYSGQGRYGYTF	TGTGCCAGCAGTTACTCCGGACAGGGCCGCTATGGCTACACCTTC
TRBV5-1	.	TRBJ2-7	TRBD1	CASSPGQGLISDF	TGCGCCAGCAGCCCCGGACAGGGGCTTATTTCGGACTTC
TRBV7-2	.	TRBJ2-5	.	CASSASGTSGETQYF	TGTGCCAGCAGCGCGTCCGGGACCAGCGGGGAGACCCAGTACTTC
TRBV4-1	.	TRBJ2-3	.	CASSPLGVASTDTQYF	TGCGCCAGCAGCCCCCTCGGGGTAGCCTCCACAGATACGCAGTATTTT
TRBV5-6	.	TRBJ2-5	.	CASSLAGGAQETQYF	TGTGCCAGCAGCTTGGCTGGGGGGGCCCAGGAGACCCAGTACTTC
TRBV7-9	once	TRBJ2-3	.	CASSLGRISTDTQYF	TGTGCCAGCAGCTTAGGGAGGATCAGCACAGATACGCAGTATTTT
TRBV5-8	.	TRBJ1-5	.	CASSSLAQHF	TGTGCCAGCAGCTCCCTAGCCCAGCATTTT
TRBV27	.	TRBJ1-1	.	CASSPQRQATNTEAFF	TGTGCCAGCAGCCCCCAGAGACAGGCCACGAACACTGAAGCTTTCTTT
TRBV19	.	TRBJ2-2	TRBD1	CAIRDRGNTGELFF	TGTGCCATCCGGGACAGGGGTAACACCGGGGAGCTGTTTTTT
TRBV2	.	TRBJ2-1	TRBD2	CASSGGSGGSSYNEQFF	TGTGCCAGCAGTGGAGGTAGCGGGGGGAGCTCCTACAATGAGCAGTTCTTC
TRBV4-1	.	TRBJ2-1	TRBD2	CASSQANLLAGGLNEQFF	TGCGCCAGCAGCCAGGCTAATCTTCTAGCGGGGGGCCTCAATGAGCAGTTCTTC
TRBV7-2	.	TRBJ2-5	.	CASSLDSETQYF	TGTGCCAGCAGCTTAGACAGTGAGACCCAGTACTTC
TRBV13	few	TRBJ1-5	.	CASSQSKPQHF	TGTGCCAGCAGCCAGTCAAAGCCCCAGCATTTT
TRBV2	.	TRBJ2-2	TRBD1	CASTGTGNTGELFF	TGTGCCAGCACCGGGACAGGGAACACCGGGGAGCTGTTTTTT
TRBV7-8	.	TRBJ2-3	TRBD2	CASSLGKLALDTQYF	TGTGCCAGCAGCTTAGGTAAACTAGCGCTCGATACGCAGTATTTT
TRBV6-6	.	TRBJ1-5	.	CASSYSGEGQPQHF	TGTGCCAGCAGTTACTCGGGCGAGGGTCAGCCCCAGCATTTT
TRBV27	.	TRBJ2-7	.	CASSLWGGAHYYEQYF	TGTGCCAGCAGTTTATGGGGGGGCGCCCACTACTACGAGCAGTACTTC
TRBV9	.	TRBJ2-7	.	CASSVVEGAASYEQYF	TGTGCCAGCAGCGTCGTGGAGGGGGCGGCCTCCTACGAGCAGTACTTC